These 30 T cell receptor beta chains came from one sample sequenced in a study of blood T cell repertoires in COVID-19. TCRdb's table, derived via immunoSEQ multiplex PCR, lists solely in-frame clones and lacks some. The sample lists a few hundred thousand clones; around 88% were seen once. Sequenced: PBMCs or T cells enriched from blood (not recorded which). These receptors originate from a woman in her forties or fifties with acute COVID-19.

The rearrangement joins TRBV16 to TRBJ2-1, with 7 bases fitting TRBD2. Losses at the gene ends were 2 bases for V and 7 bases for J; bases not matched to a gene: 2. The CDR3 loop spans 13 amino acids. Germline-derived CDR1 and CDR2 are KGHSY and FQNENV. For the CDR3, the DNA is TGTGCCAGCAGCCAAACTAGCGCAAATGAGCAGTTCTTC. This codes for CASSQTSANEQFF.

The gene calls are TRBV19 and TRBJ2-1, with a tentative D call TRBD2 (6 bases). Trimming removed 2 bases at V and 0 bases at J, with 11 bases between. The CDR3 is made up of 16 amino acids. Germline V gives CDR1 LNHDA, CDR2 SQIVND (reference sequence). This chain's CDR3 is CASSIIAEHSYNEQFF. CDR3 in DNA: TGTGCCAGTAGTATAATAGCGGAGCACTCCTACAATGAGCAGTTCTTC.

The rearrangement links TRBV4-1 to TRBJ2-7; D uncertain. In germline, CDR1 is MGHRA, CDR2 YSYEKL. V was pared by 0 bases and J by 6 bases, with 12 bases between. The CDR3 runs to 14 residues. This CDR3 is CASSQEIGAPEQYF. CDR3 bases: TGCGCCAGCAGCCAAGAGATCGGTGCGCCCGAGCAGTACTTC.

This chain joins TRBV7-2 and TRBJ2-6; 7 nucleotides line up with TRBD1. J was trimmed by 1 base and V by 4 bases; bases with no gene match: 4. This CDR3 is built from 16 residues. Germline-derived CDR1 and CDR2 are SGHTA and FQGNSA. CDR3: CASSSQGVSGANVLTF. The CDR3 DNA sequence: TGTGCCAGCAGCTCGCAGGGGGTATCTGGGGCCAACGTCCTGACTTTC. Together with reference TRBV7-2 and TRBJ2-6, the CDR3 gives the full variable domain: GAGVSQSPSNKVTEKGKDVELRCDPISGHTALYWYRQSLGQGLEFLIYFQGNSAPDKSGLPSDRFSAERTGGSVSTLTIQRTQQEDSAVYLCASSSQGVSGANVLTFGAGSRLTVL.

The chain recombines TRBV28 with TRBJ2-7, with a tentative D call TRBD2 (5 bases). In germline, CDR1 is MDHEN, CDR2 SYDVKM. Trimming took 7 bases from V and 5 from J, leaving 9 bases between them. CDR3 length: 11 amino acids. The CDR3 DNA reads as TGTGCCAGCAAGGAGGTCCACGAGCAGTACTTC. Translation: CASKEVHEQYF.

The V and J genes are TRBV5-8 and TRBJ1-6; possibly TRBD1 for D (6 bases). CDR1 and CDR2 from the germline V gene are SGHTS and YDEGEE. The CDR3 is 15 residues long. V shed 0 bases and J shed 10 bases, with 14 bases lying between them. The CDR3 region is CASSLDGQLVSPLHF. CDR3 bases: TGTGCCAGCAGCTTGGATGGACAGTTAGTCTCACCCCTCCACTTT.

J is TRBJ2-5 and V is TRBV3-1 (or the pseudogene TRBV3-2), with TRBD2 matching 7 bases. V shed 1 base, J shed 5 bases, and the junction held 1 base outside the gene matches. From germline, CDR1 is LGHDT and CDR2 YNNKEL (reference sequence). The CDR3 extends over 13 amino acids. The DNA of the CDR3 is TGTGCCAGCAGCCAAGCACTAGCGGAGACCCAGTACTTC. Translated, it gives CASSQALAETQYF.

This chain connects TRBV19 to TRBJ2-7; 11 bases fit TRBD2. With 3 bases clipped from V and 2 bases from J, the junction kept 6 bases outside the gene matches. The germline V gene has CDR1 LNHDA and CDR2 SQIVND (reference sequence). The CDR3 totals 16 residues. For the CDR3, the DNA is TGTGCCAGTAGTATGTCACCGGGACTAGCGGCCTACGAGCAGTACTTC. Translating gives CASSMSPGLAAYEQYF. Full variable domain (remainder filled in from reference TRBV19 and TRBJ2-7): DGGITQSPKYLFRKEGQNVTLSCEQNLNHDAMYWYRQDPGQGLRLIYYSQIVNDFQKGDIAEGYSVSREKKESFPLTVTSAQKNPTAFYLCASSMSPGLAAYEQYFGPGTRLTVT.

The chain couples TRBV18 to TRBJ1-2, with TRBD1 matching 10 bases. The germline gives CDR1 KGHSH, CDR2 LQKENI. CDR3 size: 18 residues. J gave up 8 bases and V 4 bases, and 19 bases lay outside the gene matches. CDR3 sequence: CASSRAGTGDSVKGGYTF. CDR3 sequence (DNA): TGTGCCAGCTCACGTGCCGGGACAGGGGACTCGGTTAAGGGCGGCTACACCTTC.

V is TRBV14 and J is TRBJ1-1; D might be TRBD1 (6 bases). CDR1 and CDR2 from the germline V gene are SGHDN and FVKESK. V was trimmed by 1 base and J by 11 bases, leaving 11 bases between them. This CDR3 has 12 residues. Here the CDR3 reads CASSQVTGRAFF. The CDR3 bases are TGTGCCAGCAGCCAAGTGACAGGACGGGCTTTCTTT. The full variable domain, in which reference TRBV14 and TRBJ1-1 provide the parts outside the CDR3, is EAGVTQFPSHSVIEKGQTVTLRCDPISGHDNLYWYRRVMGKEIKFLLHFVKESKQDESGMPNNRFLAERTGGTYSTLKVQPAELEDSGVYFCASSQVTGRAFFGQGTRLTVV.

The chain is built from TRBV12-5 and TRBJ1-1; D gene unclear. Trimming pared 3 bases from V and 2 bases from J, leaving 10 bases between. Germline CDR1 LGHNT, CDR2 FRNRAP. The CDR3 runs 14 residues. The CDR3 DNA follows: TGTGCTAGTGGTTTATGGCCGCATAACACTGAAGCTTTCTTT. As protein: CASGLWPHNTEAFF.

The genes are TRBV9 and TRBJ2-1, with 9 bases that match TRBD2. The CDR3 totals 16 residues. From germline, CDR1 is SGDLS and CDR2 YYNGEE. V lost 3 bases, J lost 4 bases, and 8 bases stayed unmatched. CDR3 residues: CASSAISTSGYNEQFF. The CDR3 DNA reads as TGTGCCAGCAGCGCAATTTCGACTAGCGGATACAATGAGCAGTTCTTC.

This chain links TRBV11-3 with TRBJ2-2; D might be TRBD1 or TRBD2, each matching 5 bases. CDR3 size: 16 residues. Between the trimmed V and J ends, which lost 5 bases and 6 bases, there was a span of 19 bases. Germline V gene lookup returns CDR1 SGHNT and CDR2 YENEEA. The CDR3 nucleotides are TGTGCCAGCAGCATAGGAGGAACAGGACGTCCCGGGGAGCTGTTTTTT. It codes for CASSIGGTGRPGELFF.

The gene calls are TRBV3-1 (or the pseudogene TRBV3-2) and TRBJ2-2, with 8 positions matching TRBD1. V dropped 4 bases and J dropped 3; count of bases not matched to a gene: 4. CDR1 and CDR2 (germline): LGHDT, YNNKEL (reference sequence). This CDR3 has 15 residues. The CDR3 DNA sequence: TGTGCCAGCAGCCTTCGACAGGGGTACACCGGGGAGCTGTTTTTT. Translated, it gives CASSLRQGYTGELFF.

V gene TRBV9 combines with J gene TRBJ2-2, with TRBD1 identical over 9 bases. The CDR3 totals 17 residues. In germline, CDR1 is SGDLS, CDR2 YYNGEE. V dropped 5 bases and J dropped 5; count of bases not matched to a gene: 13. CDR3 in DNA: TGTGCCAGCAGGGGTTCCGGGACAGGGCGTGGGACCGGGGAGCTGTTTTTT. It encodes CASRGSGTGRGTGELFF.

CDR3 coding DNA: TGTGCCAGCAGCTCCTATAGCGGGAGCTCCTACAATGAGCAGTTCTTC. Protein product: CASSSYSGSSYNEQFF. The gene calls are TRBV7-3 and TRBJ2-1; TRBD2 agrees at 9 bases. The J segment lost 0 bases and the V segment lost 4 bases, leaving 4 bases of the junction unmatched. CDR3 length: 16 amino acids. Germline-derived CDR1 and CDR2 are SGHTA and FQGTGA.

The CDR3 sequence is CASSPDRASGYTF. In DNA, the CDR3 is TGCGCCAGCAGCCCGGACAGGGCTTCAGGCTACACCTTC. This chain connects TRBV5-1 to TRBJ1-2, with 8 bases fitting TRBD1. The germline gives CDR1 SGHRS, CDR2 YFSETQ. The J segment lost 8 bases and the V segment lost 4 bases, leaving 7 bases of the junction unmatched. This CDR3 comprises 13 residues. The full variable domain, its missing parts supplied by reference TRBV5-1 and TRBJ1-2, is KAGVTQTPRYLIKTRGQQVTLSCSPISGHRSVSWYQQTPGQGLQFLFEYFSETQRNKGNFPGRFSGRQFSNSRSEMNVSTLELGDSALYLCASSPDRASGYTFGSGTRLTVV.

The V gene is TRBV30, the J gene TRBJ2-3, with 7 bases matching TRBD1. The CDR3 loop spans 14 amino acids. Losses at the gene ends were 3 bases for V and 2 bases for J; bases not matched to a gene: 5. The germline CDR1 and CDR2 sequences are GTSNPN and SVGIG (reference sequence). The CDR3 loop is CAWRPGQPTDTQYF. In nucleotides, the CDR3 is TGTGCCTGGAGGCCGGGACAGCCCACAGATACGCAGTATTTT.

This sequence joins TRBV18 and TRBJ2-3; D is perhaps TRBD1 (7 bases). Per the germline V gene, CDR1 is KGHSH and CDR2 is LQKENI. Trimming took 2 bases from V and 0 from J, leaving 15 bases between them. The CDR3 spans 17 residues. The CDR3 is CASSPFGQGGSTDTQYF. CDR3 in DNA: TGTGCCAGCTCACCATTCGGTCAGGGGGGTAGCACAGATACGCAGTATTTT.

The chain carries TRBV7-3 and TRBJ2-2, with D unresolved. Germline CDR1 reads SGHTA; CDR2 reads FQGTGA. The V and J ends lost 2 bases and 5 bases respectively, with 6 bases between them. This CDR3 contains 13 residues. CDR3 DNA: TGTGCCAGCAGCTTATCGTTTACCGGGGAGCTGTTTTTT. Protein: CASSLSFTGELFF.

The rearrangement joins TRBV11-3 to TRBJ1-4; D is unresolved. The CDR3 runs to 14 residues. Per the germline V gene, CDR1 is SGHNT and CDR2 is YENEEA. The V end was cut by 8 bases, the J end by 4 bases, with 14 bases between. The CDR3 coding sequence is TGTGCCAGCCGCCCTTGGCCGTTTAATGAAAAACTGTTTTTT. Translation: CASRPWPFNEKLFF.

J is TRBJ2-1 and V is TRBV24-1; D perhaps matches TRBD2 (6 bases). This CDR3 region has 15 residues. Trimming took off 4 bases at V and 8 bases at J, with 17 bases between the two ends. Germline-derived CDR1 and CDR2 are KGHDR and SFDVKD. The CDR3 loop reads CATSDRDLNGDEQFF. CDR3 coding DNA: TGTGCCACCAGTGACAGGGACTTAAACGGGGATGAGCAGTTCTTC.

This chain's CDR3 is CASSPPAGARETQYF. CDR3 bases: TGTGCCAGCTCACCACCGGCGGGGGCGAGAGAGACCCAGTACTTC. The J gene is TRBJ2-5, the V gene TRBV18, with a possible D match to TRBD2 (7 bases). The germline V gene has CDR1 KGHSH and CDR2 LQKENI. This CDR3 spans 15 amino acids. The V end was cut by 0 bases, the J end by 4 bases, with 12 bases between.

On this clone itself: The same CDR3 is also encoded by other DNA sequences in this sample. J is TRBJ1-1 and V is TRBV5-5; 10 positions match TRBD1. Germline trimming cut 4 bases from V and 3 bases from J; bases unmatched to any gene: 6. The CDR3 is 15 amino acids. Looked up from germline, CDR1 is SGHKS and CDR2 is YYEKEE (reference sequence). The CDR3 loop is CASSTTGTGDTEAFF. In DNA form, the CDR3 reads TGTGCCAGCAGCACAACCGGGACAGGGGACACTGAAGCTTTCTTT.

The V and J genes are TRBV29-1 and TRBJ2-1, with 10 bases aligning to TRBD1. The CDR3 runs 19 residues. The germline gives CDR1 SQVTM, CDR2 ANQGSEA. V dropped 3 bases and J dropped 3; count of bases not matched to a gene: 17. The CDR3 region is CSVDDRGPTFTPDYNEQFF. DNA of the CDR3: TGCAGCGTTGATGACAGGGGGCCTACCTTTACACCCGACTACAATGAGCAGTTCTTC.

This clone turned up a few times. V usage is TRBV7-8 and J usage is TRBJ1-5, with 9 bases fitting TRBD1. Germline V gene lookup returns CDR1 SGHVS and CDR2 FQNEAQ. With V trimmed by 5 bases and J by 1 base, 6 bases remained unmatched. CDR3 length: 16 amino acids. The CDR3 DNA reads TGTGCCAGCAGCCCAGGGACAGGGTTAAGCAATCAGCCCCAGCATTTT. Protein product: CASSPGTGLSNQPQHF.

The chain carries TRBV2 and TRBJ1-4; no clear D gene. The CDR3 length is 13 residues. From germline, CDR1 is SNHLY and CDR2 FYNNEI. Trimming cost V 9 bases and J 5 bases, with 13 bases left between them. This CDR3 reads CASKGGLNEKLFF. The CDR3 DNA reads as TGTGCCAGTAAGGGAGGGTTGAATGAAAAACTGTTTTTT.

This clone was found a few times. The chain is built from TRBV2 and TRBJ1-5; D gene unclear. This CDR3 contains 15 residues. V was clipped by 1 base and J by 3 bases, with 10 bases between them. Germline values: CDR1 SNHLY, CDR2 FYNNEI. The chain's CDR3 is CASSEGRYYNQPQHF. DNA of the CDR3: TGTGCCAGCAGTGAAGGCAGATACTACAATCAGCCCCAGCATTTT.

The genes are TRBV6-5 and TRBJ1-2, with TRBD1 identical over 8 bases. Germline values: CDR1 MNHEY, CDR2 SVGAGI. Trimming at V came to 6 bases and at J to 2 bases, leaving 5 bases not matched to a gene. The CDR3 contains 14 residues. CDR3 residues: CASSLTGVNYGYTF. For the CDR3, the DNA is TGTGCCAGCAGCCTGACAGGGGTGAACTATGGCTACACCTTC.

The chain employs TRBV7-2 and TRBJ1-1, with no clear D. CDR1 is SGHTA, CDR2 FQGNSA, per germline. The germline V and J ends were trimmed by 4 bases and 3 bases, with 6 bases remaining between them. The CDR3 is 12 amino acids. The CDR3 region has the DNA TGTGCCAGCAGCTATCGGGACACTGAAGCTTTCTTT. Its translation is CASSYRDTEAFF. The variable domain in full, with the rest retrieved from reference TRBV7-2 and TRBJ1-1, is GAGVSQSPSNKVTEKGKDVELRCDPISGHTALYWYRQSLGQGLEFLIYFQGNSAPDKSGLPSDRFSAERTGGSVSTLTIQRTQQEDSAVYLCASSYRDTEAFFGQGTRLTVV.